This T cell receptor beta chain was recorded in a study of blood T cell repertoires in COVID-19. The table came from immunoSEQ multiplex PCR; TCRdb's copy has only in-frame clones and leaves some out. The table lists about 440,000 clones, around 91% of them singletons. The CDR3 totals 15 residues. V shed 6 bases and J 7 bases; nucleotides not matched to a gene: 10. Germline CDR1 reads MNHEY; CDR2 reads SVGAGI. V gene TRBV6-5 combines with J gene TRBJ1-5, with TRBD1 matching 9 bases. Sequencing was done on a sample of PBMCs or T cells enriched from blood (not recorded which). The TCR originated in a young man who had recovered from COVID-19. CDR3 sequence: CASRVTGGWAQPQHF. Here the CDR3 DNA reads TGTGCCAGCAGGGTGACAGGGGGTTGGGCGCAGCCCCAGCATTTT.